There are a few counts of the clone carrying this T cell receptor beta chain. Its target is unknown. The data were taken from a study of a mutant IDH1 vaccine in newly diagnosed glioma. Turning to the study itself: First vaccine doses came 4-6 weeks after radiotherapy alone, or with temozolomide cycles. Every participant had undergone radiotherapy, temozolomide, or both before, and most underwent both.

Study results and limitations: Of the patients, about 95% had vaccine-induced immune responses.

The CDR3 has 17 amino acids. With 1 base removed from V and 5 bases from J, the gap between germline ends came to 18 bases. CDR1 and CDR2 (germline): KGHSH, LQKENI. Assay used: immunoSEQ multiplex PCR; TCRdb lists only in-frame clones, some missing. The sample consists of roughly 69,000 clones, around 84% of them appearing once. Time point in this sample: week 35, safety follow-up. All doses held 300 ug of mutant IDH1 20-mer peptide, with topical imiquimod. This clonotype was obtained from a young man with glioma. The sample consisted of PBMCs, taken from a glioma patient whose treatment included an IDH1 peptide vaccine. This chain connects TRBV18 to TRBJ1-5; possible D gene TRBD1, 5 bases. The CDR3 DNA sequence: TGTGCCAGCTCACCACAGCAAGTCAGGGCGGAACATCAGCCCCAGCATTTT. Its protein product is CASSPQQVRAEHQPQHF.